Sequencing of this T cell receptor (beta chain) was carried out in a study of graft-versus-host responses after intestinal transplantation. Study in general: Recipients had transplants, and these were multivisceral, liver-intestinal, or isolated intestinal.

CDR3 length: 15 amino acids. V gave up 5 bases and J gave up 5 bases; unmatched junction bases: 9. Per germline, CDR1 SNHLY and CDR2 FYNNEI. This clone was observed a single time. Graft material was processed, releasing intraepithelial and lamina propria lymphocytes. Sequencing was performed with immunoSEQ multiplex PCR; in TCRdb, only in-frame clones are kept and a portion is missing. The sample lists some 1,000 clones; approximately 84% were seen once. The starting material was ileum tissue, obtained about 110 days after intestinal transplant. This clonotype was sampled from a human patient who received an intestinal transplant, so some T cells may come from the graft donor. This rearrangement joins TRBV2 to TRBJ2-3, with 8 nucleotides matching TRBD2. The CDR3 loop is CASSIRQRERDTQYF. DNA for the CDR3: TGTGCCAGCAGTATCCGCCAGCGGGAGAGAGATACGCAGTATTTT.